These 14 T cell receptor beta chains share one sample of origin, sequenced in a study of shared clonotypes between healthy human individuals. Only in-frame clones appear in the TCRdb table, and some are missing; sequencing was by immunoSEQ multiplex PCR. The sample records approximately 500,000 clones, 96% being singletons. The sequencing input was naive CD4+ T cells sorted from blood. Described subset: CD45RA+ positively selected. These receptor sequences come from a woman aged 25 to 39 in good health.

The genes are TRBV2 and TRBJ2-3, with D tentatively TRBD1 (6 bases). With 3 bases removed from V and 2 bases from J, the gap between germline ends came to 15 bases. Per germline, CDR1 SNHLY and CDR2 FYNNEI. This CDR3 spans 16 amino acids. The CDR3 loop is CASSEQGSTITDTQYF. For the CDR3, the DNA is TGTGCCAGCAGTGAGCAGGGGAGCACGATCACAGATACGCAGTATTTT.

The gene calls are TRBV18 and TRBJ1-1; 10 bases fit TRBD1. The CDR3 spans 15 residues. J lost 4 bases, V lost 2 bases, and 4 bases had no gene match. Germline values: CDR1 KGHSH, CDR2 LQKENI. The CDR3 region has the DNA TGTGCCAGCTCACCAAGACAGGGGGCTGGCACTGAAGCTTTCTTT. It codes for CASSPRQGAGTEAFF.

This chain links TRBV6-5 with TRBJ1-4; possibly TRBD1 for D (5 bases). This CDR3 region has 14 residues. The V gene lost 0 bases and the J gene lost 8 bases, with 10 bases spanning the gap. From germline, CDR1 is MNHEY and CDR2 SVGAGI. CDR3 in amino acids: CASSYSQGFEKLFF. The CDR3 DNA reads as TGTGCCAGCAGTTACTCGCAGGGTTTCGAAAAACTGTTTTTT.

The J gene is TRBJ2-3, the V gene TRBV7-6, with D unclear. V was trimmed by 4 bases and J by 0 bases, leaving 11 bases between them. The CDR3 sequence is 15 residues long. The germline CDR1 and CDR2 sequences are SGHVS and FNYEAQ. The CDR3 region is CASSSVGLSTDTQYF. The CDR3, as DNA: TGTGCCAGCAGCTCCGTAGGGCTTAGCACAGATACGCAGTATTTT.

V and J are TRBV9 and TRBJ2-3; 9 nucleotides match TRBD2. Germline CDR1 SGDLS, CDR2 YYNGEE. The CDR3 contains 17 residues. V was clipped by 0 bases and J by 0 bases; unmatched bases: 5. CDR3 in DNA: TGTGCCAGCAGCGTAGACGTACTAGCGGGTAGCACAGATACGCAGTATTTT. Its translation: CASSVDVLAGSTDTQYF.

The gene calls are TRBV19 and TRBJ2-5; 7 bases are shared with TRBD1. The CDR3 totals 16 residues. V was pared by 0 bases and J by 1 base, with 5 bases of the junction left unmatched. The germline V gene has CDR1 LNHDA and CDR2 SQIVND (reference sequence). The CDR3 region is CASSIDLGTAQETQYF. The CDR3 DNA follows: TGTGCCAGTAGTATAGATCTAGGGACAGCCCAAGAGACCCAGTACTTC.

The J gene is TRBJ1-5, the V gene TRBV28; the D gene is possibly TRBD1 (6 bases). Between the trimmed V and J ends, which lost 2 bases and 1 base, there was a span of 21 bases. The CDR3 has 19 residues. Germline V lookup: CDR1 MDHEN, CDR2 SYDVKM. The CDR3 spells CASSLRSGRGFVSNQPQHF. The DNA for the CDR3 is TGTGCCAGCAGTTTAAGGTCAGGCAGGGGATTTGTGAGCAATCAGCCCCAGCATTTT. The variable domain in full, completed from reference TRBV28 and TRBJ1-5, reads DVKVTQSSRYLVKRTGEKVFLECVQDMDHENMFWYRQDPGLGLRLIYFSYDVKMKEKGDIPEGYSVSREKKERFSLILESASTNQTSMYLCASSLRSGRGFVSNQPQHFGDGTRLSIL.

V is TRBV7-9 and J is TRBJ1-1; maybe TRBD1 (6 bases). CDR3 length: 14 residues. Germline lookup yields CDR1 SEHNR and CDR2 FQNEAQ (reference sequence). V shed 3 bases and J shed 3 bases, with 11 bases lying between them. The CDR3 nucleotides read TGTGCCAGCAGCTTGGGGGGCGTGGACACTGAAGCTTTCTTT. Amino acid sequence: CASSLGGVDTEAFF.

The gene calls are TRBV6-6 and TRBJ1-5; a weak D match, TRBD1 (5 bases). V lost 4 bases and J 4 bases, leaving 11 bases between the germline ends. CDR1 is MNHNY and CDR2 is SVGAGI in the germline V gene (reference sequence). This CDR3 contains 14 residues. The CDR3 coding sequence is TGTGCCAGCAGTTCCCAGGGCCCTAATCAGCCCCAGCATTTT. It translates to CASSSQGPNQPQHF.

In DNA form, the CDR3 reads TGTGCCAGCAGTTTCGGCGGGTACTCTGGAAACACCATATATTTT. Translated: CASSFGGYSGNTIYF. The chain combines TRBV28 with TRBJ1-3; D not resolved. V lost 3 bases and J lost 0, with 9 bases in between. The CDR3 consists of 15 residues. Germline CDR1 reads MDHEN; CDR2 reads SYDVKM.

This rearrangement joins TRBV6-5 to TRBJ1-4, with TRBD1 as a possible D gene (5 bases). V gave up 0 bases and J gave up 12 bases, with 11 bases separating them. The CDR3 contains 13 residues. The germline gives CDR1 MNHEY, CDR2 SVGAGI. CDR3 loop: CASSYSYTGELFF. The CDR3 DNA reads as TGTGCCAGCAGTTACTCGTACACGGGGGAACTGTTTTTT.

The CDR3 nucleotides read TGTGCCAGTAGTATTTCCGGGGCGAACCCCAATCAGCCCCAGCATTTT. This gives the protein CASSISGANPNQPQHF. The gene calls are TRBV19 and TRBJ1-5; tentatively, D is TRBD1 (5 bases). CDR1 is LNHDA, CDR2 SQIVND, per germline (reference sequence). CDR3 size: 16 residues. V shed 3 bases and J shed 3 bases, with 15 bases lying between them.

V and J are TRBV6-5 and TRBJ2-7, with 11 bases lining up with TRBD1. CDR3 length: 14 residues. The V and J ends lost 5 bases and 8 bases, in that order; junction bases with no gene match: 8. Germline assignment: CDR1 MNHEY and CDR2 SVGAGI. The CDR3 region has the DNA TGTGCCAGCAGTACCTCGGGACAGGGGGGCAAGCAGTACTTC. Protein: CASSTSGQGGKQYF.

The chain uses TRBV28 and TRBJ1-2; 7 nucleotides agree with TRBD1. Germline V gene sequence: CDR1 MDHEN, CDR2 SYDVKM. The CDR3 consists of 16 residues. J lost 0 bases, V lost 5 bases, and 9 bases had no gene match. The CDR3 sequence is CASSRIDRAANYGYTF. The CDR3 nucleotides read TGTGCCAGCAGTCGAATTGACAGGGCAGCTAACTATGGCTACACCTTC.